The clone carrying this TCR beta chain was counted once. The antigen remains unidentified. This entry is derived from a study of T cell repertoires in cytomegalovirus infection. Study conclusions and caveats: HLA-C-restricted CMV-specific TCR beta clonotypes were dominant in the ex vivo response. Totalled public TCR beta family frequency picked out people who carried CMV plus the relevant HLA.

One entry per CDR3 protein, called by TCRdb with MiXCR from the reads. The table lists hundreds of thousands of distinct CDR3 sequences, around 18% of them singletons. What was sequenced was PBMCs. This TCR derives from a human donor in good health (CMV status not recorded). Some clones in this sample may be carry-over from other donors' samples.

CDR3 in amino acids: CASSLDQWGGVTDTQYF. The CDR3 region has the DNA TGCGCCAGCAGCTTGGATCAATGGGGGGGAGTCACAGATACGCAGTATTTT. The J gene is TRBJ2-3, the V gene TRBV4-1; 7 nucleotides match TRBD2. Germline CDR1 MGHRA, CDR2 YSYEKL. The CDR3 spans 17 residues. After removal of 5 bases from V and 2 bases from J, the junction contained 13 bases not matched to a gene.